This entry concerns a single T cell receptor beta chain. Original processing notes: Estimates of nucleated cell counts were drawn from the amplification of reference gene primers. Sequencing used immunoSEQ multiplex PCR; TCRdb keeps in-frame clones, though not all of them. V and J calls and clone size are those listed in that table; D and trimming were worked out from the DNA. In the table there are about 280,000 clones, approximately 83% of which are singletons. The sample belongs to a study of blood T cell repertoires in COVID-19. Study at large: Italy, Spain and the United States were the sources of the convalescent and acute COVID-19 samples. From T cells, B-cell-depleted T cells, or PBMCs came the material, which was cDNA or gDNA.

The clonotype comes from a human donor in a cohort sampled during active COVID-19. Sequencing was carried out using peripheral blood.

CDR3 in amino acids: CASSSSNEQFF. CDR3 sequence (DNA): TGCGCCAGCAGTTCATCCAATGAGCAGTTCTTC. This chain links TRBV4-1 with TRBJ2-1; unclear D gene. This CDR3 has 11 amino acids. The ends were cut back, 6 bases at V and 6 bases at J, with 6 bases in the middle. From germline, CDR1 is MGHRA and CDR2 YSYEKL.